Listed below are T cell receptor beta chains from one sample, sequenced in a study of blood T cells in healthy people across ages. TCRdb called the 5' RACE reads again in MiXCR, with one record for every CDR3 protein. The sample contains 650,000 to 900,000 distinct CDR3 sequences, around 68% of which appear only once. The source material was blood. Receptors originate from a man aged 30 to 45 in good health. CDR3s include the opening cysteine and the closing phenylalanine or tryptophan. D genes are given only for firm matches. Clone sizes are given selectively: once, few, many, or a class where the clone is expanded.

V	size	J	D	DNA	CDR3
TRBV5-1	.	TRBJ2-5	.	TGCGCCAGCAGCAGGAGAGATCAAGAGACCCAGTACTTC	CASSRRDQETQYF
TRBV15	few	TRBJ2-1	TRBD1	TGTGCCACCAGCAGGTTATTGGACAGGGAGGATGAGCAGTTCTTC	CATSRLLDREDEQFF
TRBV9	.	TRBJ2-1	.	TGTGCCAGCAGCGTAGAGGGCAATGAGCAGTTCTTC	CASSVEGNEQFF
TRBV11-2	.	TRBJ2-3	.	TGTGCCAGCAGCTTAGATTTTGGTGGGGGCACAGATACGCAGTATTTT	CASSLDFGGGTDTQYF
TRBV29-1	.	TRBJ2-7	.	TGCAGCGTCAAACCGTGGATAGAGAACTACGAGCAGTACTTC	CSVKPWIENYEQYF
TRBV7-8	.	TRBJ2-7	.	TGTGCCAGCAGCTTACAGGCCTTTAGCTCCTACGAGCAGTACTTC	CASSLQAFSSYEQYF
TRBV28	few	TRBJ2-7	.	TGTGCCAGCAGTTCTGCGGGACTCGTCCCCTACGAGCAGTACTTC	CASSSAGLVPYEQYF
TRBV18	.	TRBJ2-7	.	TGTGCCAGCTCACCTTCAGAGCGGACTCCGCTCTACGAGCAGTACTTC	CASSPSERTPLYEQYF
TRBV2	.	TRBJ1-3	.	TGTGCCAGCAACGAGAACACAGGGACCTACTCTGGAAACACCATATATTTT	CASNENTGTYSGNTIYF
TRBV6-5	.	TRBJ2-1	.	TGTGCCAGCAGTCCCGGGACAACCAGGGCGTACAATGAGCAGTTCTTC	CASSPGTTRAYNEQFF
TRBV2	.	TRBJ2-1	TRBD2	TGTGCCAAACGATTAACTGCTAGCGGGGGATATGAGCAGTTCTTC	CAKRLTASGGYEQFF
TRBV3-1	.	TRBJ2-3	TRBD2	TGTGCCAGCAGCCAAGACGCGGGAGTGACAGATACGCAGTATTTT	CASSQDAGVTDTQYF
TRBV7-2	.	TRBJ2-3	.	TGTGCCAGCAGCTTAATCCAGGGAGGCACAGATACGCAGTATTTT	CASSLIQGGTDTQYF
TRBV6-5	.	TRBJ2-5	.	TGTGCCAGCAGTTACGGAACTAGACTAACCCAAGAGACCCAGTACTTC	CASSYGTRLTQETQYF
TRBV29-1	few	TRBJ1-2	TRBD1	TGCAGCGTTTCTGACAGGGACTATGGCTACACCTTC	CSVSDRDYGYTF
TRBV28	once	TRBJ2-4	.	TGTGCCAGCAATTTACAGGGTGGCAACATTCAGTACTTC	CASNLQGGNIQYF
TRBV7-9	.	TRBJ2-6	.	TGTGCCAGCAGCTTGGTCTTATCTGGGGCCAACGTCCTGACTTTC	CASSLVLSGANVLTF